A selection of T cell receptor beta chains follows, all from one sample in a study of T-cell memory formation after mild COVID-19. TCRdb reprocessed the 5' RACE reads with MiXCR, giving one entry per CDR3 protein. The sample lists around 200,000 distinct CDR3 sequences; 9.5% to 10% were seen once. Sequences were obtained from PBMCs or a T cell subset sorted from them (not recorded which). All receptors derive from a man younger than 35 who had mild COVID-19 (a few samples of this study predate the infection). Cell type and time point are not known. CDR3s include the opening cysteine and the closing phenylalanine or tryptophan. Each record gives: V gene, CDR3 protein.

>TRBV7-2
CASSLAGQASGELFF
>TRBV7-2
CASSSSSLLALRSGYTF
>TRBV4-3
CASSQVPRGGTEAFF
>TRBV2
CASRNGANVYNEQFF
>TRBV20-1
CSARGGGQGLGGYTF
>TRBV7-8
CASSLAMDREAFF
>TRBV4-2
CASSQVQANVLTF
>TRBV12-3/TRBV12-4
CASSLPSGRGTGELFF
>TRBV7-2
CASSDRLGYTF
>TRBV9
CASSTSHLGTGDGYTF
>TRBV10-3
CAISRLAGVYNEQFF
>TRBV7-9
CAIPTVYTQYF
>TRBV18
CASSPGQGETQYF
>TRBV20-1
CSARPQVQTYNEQFF
>TRBV19
CASSEGTREAFF
>TRBV7-2
CASSLGTLDF
>TRBV20-1
CSAPRRPSDQETQYF
>TRBV20-1
CSARGWQKETQYF
>TRBV7-3
CASAEQGVTSPLHF
>TRBV5-5
CASSLIVTQGDQPQHF
>TRBV4-1
CASSQEQLAGNEQFF
>TRBV5-1
CASSLDGTAGSYEQYF
>TRBV7-2
CASSGGRDQPQHF
>TRBV7-2
CASSRTSSGGADTQYF
>TRBV20-1
CSARVGGPYNEQFF
>TRBV2
CASSVVSSNTGELFF
>TRBV6-5
CASSSLLDGNTQYF
>TRBV7-9
CASSLGQGSSYEQYF
>TRBV4-1
CASSQDRSEYNEQFF
>TRBV20-1
CSARRLAGALRQETQYF
>TRBV5-6
CASSSLGVRTEAFF
>TRBV5-1
CASRPTGASGNTIYF